This T cell receptor (beta chain) was identified in a study of blood T cell repertoires in COVID-19. Libraries were prepared by immunoSEQ multiplex PCR; TCRdb keeps only in-frame clonotypes and omits some of them. The sample yields roughly 200,000 clones, roughly 75% seen once. The V gene end was trimmed by 5 bases and the J gene end by 7 bases; junction bases not matched to a gene: 8. The CDR3 sequence is 14 residues long. The germline CDR1 and CDR2 sequences are MDHEN and SYDVKM. This clone has only a few counts. The V gene is TRBV28, the J gene TRBJ1-5; 7 bases are a match to TRBD1. The clonotype was recovered from a man between 70 and 80 years old with active or convalescent COVID-19. The sequencing sample was made of peripheral blood. In DNA, the CDR3 is TGTGCCAGCAGTACCTTCACAGGGGACCAGCCCCAGCATTTT. Its protein product is CASSTFTGDQPQHF.